The present TCR beta chain was sequenced within a study of blood T cell repertoires in COVID-19. Study-wide background: T cells, B-cell-depleted T cells, or PBMCs supplied cDNA or gDNA.

Germline V CDR1 and CDR2: LNHDA, SQIVND (reference sequence). V was clipped by 6 bases and J by 6 bases; unmatched bases: 8. This CDR3 spans 14 amino acids. Generated by immunoSEQ multiplex PCR, the TCRdb table keeps only in-frame clones and is missing some. The sample lists around 200,000 clones, approximately 85% occurring once. The rearrangement uses TRBV19 and TRBJ1-5; 7 positions agree with TRBD1. The receptor's source is a woman at least 80 years old with acute or convalescent COVID-19. Input material: peripheral blood. The CDR3 sequence is CASRPGQGGQPQHF. The CDR3 nucleotides read TGTGCCAGTAGGCCTGGGCAGGGGGGTCAGCCCCAGCATTTT.